This T cell receptor (beta chain) was profiled in a study of vaccination effects on CD4 cells after COVID-19. Within the ViraFEST assay, antigen-specific CD4+ T cells underwent expansion with viral peptide pools prior to sequencing. Subsequent to 10 days of culture, CD4+ T cells were isolated. Participants were given two doses of BNT162b2 or mRNA-1273 vaccine. Fresh IL-2-containing medium replaced half the medium on days 3 and 7. The method was immunoSEQ multiplex PCR; TCRdb's version includes in-frame clones alone and lacks a portion of them. The sample records roughly 27,000 clones, 75% to 80% being singletons. V lost 3 bases and J 1 base, leaving 13 bases between the germline ends. The germline gives CDR1 LNHDA, CDR2 SQIVND (reference sequence). This CDR3 comprises 16 residues. Remarks on this clone: Its antigen remains unidentified.

This chain connects TRBV19 to TRBJ2-4; perhaps D is TRBD1 or TRBD2 (5 bases each). This material consisted of CD4+ T cells from PBMCs cultured with SARS-CoV-2 spike peptides, taken after COVID-19 vaccination. This sequence was found in a human donor who received a COVID-19 vaccine. Some clones in this sample may be carry-over from other donors' samples. The CDR3 is CASSILGDLAKNIQYF. CDR3 nucleotides: TGTGCCAGTAGTATTCTGGGGGACCTGGCCAAAAACATTCAGTACTTC.